The rows below give T cell receptor beta chains drawn from one sample of a study of regulatory T cells in long-lasting Graves disease. TCRdb itself ran the multiplex PCR reads through MiXCR, one entry per CDR3 protein. The data hold around 400,000 distinct CDR3 sequences, with approximately 25% observed a single time. The source was peripheral blood mononuclear cells (PBMCs), collected when the disease was refractory, from a patient treated with antithyroid drugs. The receptors here all came from a woman aged 40 to 49 with Graves disease. CDR3s include the opening cysteine and the closing phenylalanine or tryptophan. Each record gives: J gene, clone size, V gene, D gene, CDR3 protein, CDR3 DNA. D genes are given only for firm matches. Size tells how often a clone was seen (once, few, many) or the class of an expanded clone, and some rows leave it out.

j_gene: TRBJ1-6
abundance: many
v_gene: TRBV6-1
d_gene: .
CDR3aa: CASSPHLGPQGGGNSPLHF
CDR3nt: TGTGCCAGCAGTCCTCACCTGGGGCCTCAGGGTGGAGGTAATTCACCCCTCCACTTT

j_gene: TRBJ2-7
abundance: .
v_gene: TRBV20-1
d_gene: TRBD2
CDR3aa: CSAKGLADYEQYF
CDR3nt: TGCAGTGCGAAGGGACTAGCAGACTACGAGCAGTACTTC

j_gene: TRBJ1-5
abundance: many
v_gene: TRBV29-1
d_gene: .
CDR3aa: CSVARGPNQPQHF
CDR3nt: TGCAGCGTCGCCCGAGGGCCGAATCAGCCCCAGCATTTT

j_gene: TRBJ1-2
abundance: many
v_gene: TRBV6-5
d_gene: .
CDR3aa: CASSYPPGQYPNYGYTF
CDR3nt: TGTGCCAGCAGTTACCCTCCAGGGCAGTACCCTAACTATGGCTACACCTTC

j_gene: TRBJ1-1
abundance: .
v_gene: TRBV4-1
d_gene: TRBD1
CDR3aa: CASSQVGTGETEAFF
CDR3nt: TGCGCCAGCAGCCAAGTTGGAACAGGGGAAACTGAAGCTTTCTTT

j_gene: TRBJ2-5
abundance: few
v_gene: TRBV7-9
d_gene: TRBD2
CDR3aa: CASSSPLRLSGGETQYF
CDR3nt: TGTGCCAGCAGCTCACCCTTACGCTTGTCGGGAGGGGAGACCCAGTACTTC

j_gene: TRBJ2-1
abundance: many
v_gene: TRBV28
d_gene: .
CDR3aa: CASGTIYNEQFF
CDR3nt: TGTGCCAGCGGGACGATCTACAATGAGCAGTTCTTC

j_gene: TRBJ1-4
abundance: many
v_gene: TRBV2
d_gene: TRBD1
CDR3aa: CASNRQGLGINEKLFF
CDR3nt: TGTGCCAGCAATCGACAGGGGCTGGGGATTAATGAAAAACTGTTTTTT

j_gene: TRBJ2-5
abundance: .
v_gene: TRBV5-4
d_gene: .
CDR3aa: CASSETREVETQYF
CDR3nt: TGTGCCAGTTCCGAAACCCGGGAAGTCGAGACCCAGTACTTC

j_gene: TRBJ1-1
abundance: few
v_gene: TRBV30
d_gene: .
CDR3aa: CAWRAWDGNTEAFF
CDR3nt: TGTGCCTGGAGAGCCTGGGACGGCAACACTGAAGCTTTCTTT

j_gene: TRBJ1-5
abundance: many
v_gene: TRBV24-1
d_gene: .
CDR3aa: CATSDSKIRAQHF
CDR3nt: TGTGCCACCAGTGACTCTAAAATCCGGGCCCAGCATTTT

j_gene: TRBJ2-7
abundance: .
v_gene: TRBV2
d_gene: TRBD2
CDR3aa: CASSTGASGSSYEQYF
CDR3nt: TGTGCCAGCAGTACTGGGGCTAGCGGGAGTTCCTACGAGCAGTACTTC

j_gene: TRBJ1-2
abundance: many
v_gene: TRBV29-1
d_gene: .
CDR3aa: CSVEDQGKGANYGYTF
CDR3nt: TGCAGCGTTGAAGATCAGGGTAAGGGGGCTAACTATGGCTACACCTTC

j_gene: TRBJ1-3
abundance: few
v_gene: TRBV7-3
d_gene: .
CDR3aa: CASSYGQGNTIYF
CDR3nt: TGTGCCAGCAGCTACGGACAGGGAAACACCATATATTTT

j_gene: TRBJ2-3
abundance: few
v_gene: TRBV20-1
d_gene: .
CDR3aa: CSASLSGSTDTQYF
CDR3nt: TGCAGTGCTTCCCTCAGCGGAAGCACAGATACGCAGTATTTT

j_gene: TRBJ2-1
abundance: .
v_gene: TRBV28
d_gene: TRBD2
CDR3aa: CASSLSQGLVGLNEQFF
CDR3nt: TGTGCCAGCAGTTTAAGCCAGGGACTAGTTGGTTTGAATGAGCAGTTCTTC

j_gene: TRBJ1-1
abundance: many
v_gene: TRBV6-1
d_gene: .
CDR3aa: CASIPVGRAEAFF
CDR3nt: TGTGCCAGCATCCCTGTCGGGCGCGCTGAAGCTTTCTTT

j_gene: TRBJ2-5
abundance: many
v_gene: TRBV29-1
d_gene: .
CDR3aa: CSVAGTGETQYF
CDR3nt: TGCAGCGTGGCGGGTACGGGAGAGACCCAGTACTTC

j_gene: TRBJ2-3
abundance: few
v_gene: TRBV2
d_gene: .
CDR3aa: CASIADTQYF
CDR3nt: TGTGCCAGCATCGCAGATACGCAGTATTTT

j_gene: TRBJ2-7
abundance: many
v_gene: TRBV2
d_gene: .
CDR3aa: CASSPQSYEQYF
CDR3nt: TGTGCCAGCTCACCGCAATCCTACGAGCAGTACTTC

j_gene: TRBJ2-7
abundance: .
v_gene: TRBV12-3/TRBV12-4
d_gene: .
CDR3aa: CASSLRRGPEQYF
CDR3nt: TGTGCCAGCAGTTTAAGACGGGGGCCTGAGCAGTACTTC

j_gene: TRBJ2-5
abundance: .
v_gene: TRBV28
d_gene: TRBD2
CDR3aa: CASSLLAGGGETQYF
CDR3nt: TGTGCCAGCAGTTTACTAGCGGGAGGGGGAGAGACCCAGTACTTC

j_gene: TRBJ2-7
abundance: many
v_gene: TRBV12-3/TRBV12-4
d_gene: TRBD2
CDR3aa: CASSLGTSGKYEQYF
CDR3nt: TGTGCCAGCAGTTTAGGGACTAGCGGGAAATACGAGCAGTACTTC

j_gene: TRBJ2-3
abundance: .
v_gene: TRBV11-2
d_gene: .
CDR3aa: CASSLDSATQYF
CDR3nt: TGTGCCAGCAGCTTAGACAGCGCGACGCAGTATTTT

j_gene: TRBJ2-3
abundance: .
v_gene: TRBV7-9
d_gene: TRBD2
CDR3aa: CASSPFGSGGSTDTQYF
CDR3nt: TGTGCCAGCAGCCCATTCGGGAGCGGGGGGAGCACAGATACGCAGTATTTT

j_gene: TRBJ1-1
abundance: many
v_gene: TRBV19
d_gene: .
CDR3aa: CASSSLRTGTEAFF
CDR3nt: TGTGCCAGTAGTAGCCTCAGGACGGGCACTGAAGCTTTCTTT

j_gene: TRBJ2-7
abundance: many
v_gene: TRBV28
d_gene: .
CDR3aa: CASSLCPSCFGSSYEQYF
CDR3nt: TGTGCCAGCAGTTTATGCCCCTCGTGTTTCGGGTCCTCCTACGAGCAGTACTTC

j_gene: TRBJ1-5
abundance: few
v_gene: TRBV19
d_gene: .
CDR3aa: CASSTGGGVFQPQHF
CDR3nt: TGTGCCAGTAGTACGGGGGGAGGGGTATTTCAGCCCCAGCATTTT

j_gene: TRBJ1-4
abundance: many
v_gene: TRBV28
d_gene: TRBD1
CDR3aa: CASSVGQNEKLFF
CDR3nt: TGTGCCAGCAGTGTGGGACAGAATGAAAAACTGTTTTTT

j_gene: TRBJ2-5
abundance: .
v_gene: TRBV20-1
d_gene: .
CDR3aa: CSATFPGQETQYF
CDR3nt: TGCAGTGCTACCTTCCCGGGGCAAGAGACCCAGTACTTC

j_gene: TRBJ2-2
abundance: many
v_gene: TRBV12-5
d_gene: TRBD2
CDR3aa: CASGTGIAGGFTGELFF
CDR3nt: TGTGCTAGTGGTACCGGTATAGCGGGAGGTTTCACCGGGGAGCTGTTTTTT

j_gene: TRBJ2-4
abundance: .
v_gene: TRBV29-1
d_gene: .
CDR3aa: CSTRLESIQYF
CDR3nt: TGCAGCACCAGACTAGAGAGCATTCAGTACTTC

j_gene: TRBJ2-7
abundance: many
v_gene: TRBV20-1
d_gene: .
CDR3aa: CSATSPPEQYF
CDR3nt: TGCAGTGCTACCAGTCCCCCCGAGCAGTACTTC

j_gene: TRBJ2-7
abundance: many
v_gene: TRBV20-1
d_gene: TRBD2
CDR3aa: CSAPPGTSGVGEQYF
CDR3nt: TGCAGTGCGCCCCCCGGGACTAGCGGAGTCGGGGAGCAGTACTTC

j_gene: TRBJ2-7
abundance: .
v_gene: TRBV9
d_gene: TRBD2
CDR3aa: CASSVSSGSSEQYF
CDR3nt: TGTGCCAGCAGCGTATCAAGCGGGAGCTCCGAGCAGTACTTC

j_gene: TRBJ1-1
abundance: few
v_gene: TRBV7-9
d_gene: TRBD1
CDR3aa: CASRLTGMNTEAFF
CDR3nt: TGTGCCAGTAGGCTGACAGGGATGAACACTGAAGCTTTCTTT

j_gene: TRBJ2-1
abundance: .
v_gene: TRBV28
d_gene: TRBD2
CDR3aa: CASSSSQESTGGPNEQFF
CDR3nt: TGTGCCAGCAGTTCCTCCCAAGAAAGTACGGGAGGGCCTAATGAGCAGTTCTTC

j_gene: TRBJ1-4
abundance: many
v_gene: TRBV12-3/TRBV12-4
d_gene: .
CDR3aa: CASSLGWVRENEKLFF
CDR3nt: TGTGCCAGCAGTTTAGGTTGGGTTAGGGAAAATGAAAAACTGTTTTTT

j_gene: TRBJ2-5
abundance: many
v_gene: TRBV24-1
d_gene: TRBD1
CDR3aa: CATSEGTGGRETQYF
CDR3nt: TGTGCCACCAGTGAGGGGACAGGGGGCCGGGAGACCCAGTACTTC

j_gene: TRBJ1-5
abundance: few
v_gene: TRBV6-1
d_gene: .
CDR3aa: CASSEVSLVVGNQPQHF
CDR3nt: TGTGCCAGCAGTGAAGTGTCTTTGGTAGTGGGCAATCAGCCCCAGCATTTT

j_gene: TRBJ1-2
abundance: .
v_gene: TRBV6-2/TRBV6-3
d_gene: TRBD1
CDR3aa: CASRDQGQGARGYTF
CDR3nt: TGTGCCAGCAGGGACCAGGGACAGGGGGCGCGGGGCTACACCTTC

j_gene: TRBJ2-2
abundance: .
v_gene: TRBV27
d_gene: .
CDR3aa: CASSLAPHPNTGELFF
CDR3nt: TGTGCCAGCAGTTTGGCCCCGCACCCGAACACCGGGGAGCTGTTTTTT

j_gene: TRBJ1-5
abundance: .
v_gene: TRBV28
d_gene: TRBD1
CDR3aa: CASSLDRGLGPQHF
CDR3nt: TGTGCCAGCAGTTTGGACAGGGGGCTAGGGCCCCAGCATTTT

j_gene: TRBJ2-2
abundance: .
v_gene: TRBV6-1
d_gene: .
CDR3aa: CATHTGNTGELFF
CDR3nt: TGTGCCACCCATACAGGGAACACCGGGGAGCTGTTTTTT

j_gene: TRBJ2-1
abundance: .
v_gene: TRBV11-2
d_gene: TRBD1
CDR3aa: CASSSPSYRGRGNEQFF
CDR3nt: TGTGCCAGCAGCTCGCCCAGCTACAGGGGGCGCGGGAATGAGCAGTTCTTC

j_gene: TRBJ2-3
abundance: .
v_gene: TRBV28
d_gene: .
CDR3aa: CASSFGDTTTDTQYF
CDR3nt: TGTGCCAGCAGTTTTGGGGACACCACCACAGATACGCAGTATTTT

j_gene: TRBJ1-5
abundance: few
v_gene: TRBV28
d_gene: TRBD1
CDR3aa: CASSLDRGLRGENQPQHF
CDR3nt: TGTGCCAGCAGCCTAGACAGGGGGCTGAGGGGGGAAAATCAGCCCCAGCATTTT

j_gene: TRBJ2-2
abundance: once
v_gene: TRBV7-3
d_gene: .
CDR3aa: CASNSSTSSAGELFF
CDR3nt: TGTGCCAGCAACTCCTCAACTAGTTCTGCCGGGGAGCTGTTTTTT

j_gene: TRBJ1-5
abundance: .
v_gene: TRBV19
d_gene: TRBD1
CDR3aa: CASSSGTALNQPQHF
CDR3nt: TGTGCCAGTAGTTCTGGGACAGCACTCAATCAGCCCCAGCATTTT

j_gene: TRBJ1-6
abundance: .
v_gene: TRBV20-1
d_gene: .
CDR3aa: CSARDSGVGNSPLHF
CDR3nt: TGCAGTGCTAGAGATAGCGGGGTCGGGAATTCACCCCTCCACTTT

j_gene: TRBJ1-2
abundance: many
v_gene: TRBV5-5
d_gene: .
CDR3aa: CASSLLVGNYGYTF
CDR3nt: TGTGCCAGCAGCCTTCTTGTCGGGAACTATGGCTACACCTTC

j_gene: TRBJ2-5
abundance: .
v_gene: TRBV3-1
d_gene: .
CDR3aa: CASSQDQIASGAQYF
CDR3nt: TGTGCCAGCAGCCAAGATCAGATTGCCTCAGGGGCCCAGTACTTC

j_gene: TRBJ2-5
abundance: many
v_gene: TRBV6-5
d_gene: .
CDR3aa: CASSNSWYYSPGTQYF
CDR3nt: TGTGCCAGCAGTAACTCTTGGTATTACTCCCCGGGGACCCAGTACTTC